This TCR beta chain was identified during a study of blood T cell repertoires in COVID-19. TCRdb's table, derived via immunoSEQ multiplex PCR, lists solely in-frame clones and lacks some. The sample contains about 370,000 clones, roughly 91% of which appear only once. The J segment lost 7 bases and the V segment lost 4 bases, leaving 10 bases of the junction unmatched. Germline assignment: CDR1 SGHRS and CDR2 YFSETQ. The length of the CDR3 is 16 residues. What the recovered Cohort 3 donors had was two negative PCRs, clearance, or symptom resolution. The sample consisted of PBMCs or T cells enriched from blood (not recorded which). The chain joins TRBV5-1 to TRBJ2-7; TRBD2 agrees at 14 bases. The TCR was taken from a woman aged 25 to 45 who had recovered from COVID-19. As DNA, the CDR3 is TGCGCCAGCAGCCCTGGACTAGCGGGGGGTTCTGAGGAGCAGTACTTC. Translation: CASSPGLAGGSEEQYF.